These 18 T cell receptor beta chains were all obtained from the same sample, sequenced in a study of T cell repertoires and Cas9 in healthy adults. The protocol was immunoSEQ multiplex PCR, while the TCRdb copy is restricted to in-frame clones and leaves out a portion. The sample has approximately 22,000 clones, 85% to 95% seen once; the top ten hold about 0.84%. Sequencing was done on a sample of CD4+ effector T cells (CD127+, CD25-, CD137-, CD154-) from PBMCs; culture status not recorded. All receptors derive from a human donor in good health.

The chain employs TRBV23-1 and TRBJ1-2, with D possibly being TRBD1 (5 bases). TRBV23-1 is reported as an ORF; its role is uncertain. Trimming stripped 4 bases from V and 1 base from J, with 10 bases between. The CDR3 runs to 14 residues. The CDR3 here is CASSLQTVNYGYTF. The CDR3 coding sequence is TGCGCCAGCAGTCTACAGACAGTTAACTATGGCTACACCTTC.

In this sample, this clone turned up a few times. The V call is TRBV25-1, the J call TRBJ2-3, with D tentatively TRBD1 (5 bases). There are 15 residues in the CDR3. Germline lookup yields CDR1 MGHDK and CDR2 SYGVNS. V lost 3 bases to trimming and J lost 2 bases, with 12 bases between them. CDR3 bases: TGTGCCAGCAGTGACCCAGGGATGGCCACAGATACGCAGTATTTT. As protein: CASSDPGMATDTQYF. Together with reference TRBV25-1 and TRBJ2-3, the CDR3 gives the full variable domain: EADIYQTPRYLVIGTGKKITLECSQTMGHDKMYWYQQDPGMELHLIHYSYGVNSTEKGDLSSESTVSRIRTEHFPLTLESARPSHTSQYLCASSDPGMATDTQYFGPGTRLTVL.

The CDR3 DNA follows: TGTGCCAGCAGCCAAGATTTCATTTTGCTGGGTGCACCCCTCCACTTT. Translation gives CASSQDFILLGAPLHF. The chain combines TRBV4-2 with TRBJ1-6; D ambiguous. Germline lookup yields CDR1 LGHNA and CDR2 YNFKEQ. Between the trimmed V and J ends, which lost 0 bases and 11 bases, there was a span of 17 bases. This CDR3 region has 16 residues.

The rearrangement joins TRBV18 to TRBJ2-7, with D perhaps TRBD1 (6 bases). This CDR3 spans 13 amino acids. V lost 3 bases to trimming and J lost 5 bases, with 11 bases between them. Germline CDR1 KGHSH, CDR2 LQKENI. The CDR3 sequence is CASSPRDIHEQYF. DNA of the CDR3: TGTGCCAGCTCACCCCGGGACATCCACGAGCAGTACTTC.

This clone has more than one count but fewer than ten. The rearrangement links TRBV27 to TRBJ1-3; D unclear. V lost 5 bases and J 4 bases, leaving 15 bases between the germline ends. Germline V gives CDR1 MNHEY, CDR2 SMNVEV (reference sequence). The CDR3 has 15 amino acids. CDR3 bases: TGTGCCAGCAGTCGTAGTTCTGGATCGGGAAACACCATATATTTT. It is translated as CASSRSSGSGNTIYF.

This chain links TRBV7-9 with TRBJ2-2, with D tentatively TRBD1 (6 bases). Germline V lookup: CDR1 SEHNR, CDR2 FQNEAQ (reference sequence). The CDR3 is made up of 13 amino acids. With 4 bases removed from V and 7 bases from J, the gap between germline ends came to 10 bases. Here the CDR3 reads CASSSTGNGELFF. In DNA form, the CDR3 reads TGTGCCAGCAGCTCCACAGGGAACGGGGAGCTGTTTTTT.

The V gene is TRBV28, the J gene TRBJ1-1; TRBD1 is a possible D gene (6 bases). Trimming took off 4 bases at V and 10 bases at J, with 10 bases between the two ends. Per the germline V gene, CDR1 is MDHEN and CDR2 is SYDVKM. This CDR3 comprises 11 residues. The CDR3 coding sequence is TGTGCCAGCAGTTACCAGGGGTTAGCTTTCTTT. Translation: CASSYQGLAFF.

The rearrangement joins TRBV5-4 to TRBJ1-4, with D possibly being TRBD1 (6 bases). Trimming took off 6 bases at V and 7 bases at J, with 16 bases between the two ends. CDR1 and CDR2 from the germline V gene are SGHNT and YYREEE (reference sequence). The CDR3 length is 14 residues. The CDR3 loop is CASTRDRNAEKLFF. CDR3 coding DNA: TGTGCCAGCACTAGAGACAGGAACGCTGAAAAACTGTTTTTT.

The genes are TRBV9 and TRBJ2-3, with D unclear. The V end was cut by 1 base, the J end by 0 bases, with 6 bases between. The germline V gene has CDR1 SGDLS and CDR2 YYNGEE. The CDR3 sequence is 14 residues long. CDR3 DNA sequence: TGTGCCAGCAGCGTAAGTGGGAGCACAGATACGCAGTATTTT. This gives the protein CASSVSGSTDTQYF. The whole variable domain, remainder taken from reference TRBV9 and TRBJ2-3, is DSGVTQTPKHLITATGQRVTLRCSPRSGDLSVYWYQQSLDQGLQFLIQYYNGEERAKGNILERFSAQQFPDLHSELNLSSLELGDSALYFCASSVSGSTDTQYFGPGTRLTVL.

V is TRBV15 and J is TRBJ1-4; 9 bases match TRBD1. Germline CDR1 is LNHNV and CDR2 is YYDKDF (reference sequence). V gave up 7 bases and J gave up 8 bases; unmatched junction bases: 8. CDR3 length equals 14 residues. The CDR3 protein is CATKSGTGTEKLFF. As DNA, the CDR3 is TGTGCCACCAAATCCGGGACAGGGACCGAAAAACTGTTTTTT. Full variable domain (outside the CDR3, taken from reference TRBV15 and TRBJ1-4): DAMVIQNPRYQVTQFGKPVTLSCSQTLNHNVMYWYQQKSSQAPKLLFHYYDKDFNNEADTPDNFQSRRPNTSFCFLDIRSPGLGDTAMYLCATKSGTGTEKLFFGSGTQLSVL.

The chain uses TRBV5-1 and TRBJ1-2; TRBD1 matches 8 bases. Germline trimming cut 4 bases from V and 3 bases from J; bases unmatched to any gene: 5. The CDR3 spans 14 residues. CDR1 SGHRS and CDR2 YFSETQ come from the germline V gene. CDR3 sequence (DNA): TGCGCCAGCAGCCCCCAGACAGGGGACTATGGCTACACCTTC. It yields the protein CASSPQTGDYGYTF. The whole variable domain, filled in from reference TRBV5-1 and TRBJ1-2, reads KAGVTQTPRYLIKTRGQQVTLSCSPISGHRSVSWYQQTPGQGLQFLFEYFSETQRNKGNFPGRFSGRQFSNSRSEMNVSTLELGDSALYLCASSPQTGDYGYTFGSGTRLTVV.

The rearrangement joins TRBV5-1 to TRBJ1-4, with 10 bases fitting TRBD1. The CDR3 runs 14 residues. Germline trimming cut 4 bases from V and 6 bases from J; bases unmatched to any gene: 3. CDR1 and CDR2 from the germline V gene are SGHRS and YFSETQ. The CDR3 protein is CASSTGTGDEKLFF. The DNA of the CDR3 is TGCGCCAGCAGCACCGGGACAGGGGATGAAAAACTGTTTTTT.

This chain joins TRBV5-1 and TRBJ1-1; D uncertain. This CDR3 comprises 14 residues. Germline V gene sequence: CDR1 SGHRS, CDR2 YFSETQ. Trimming cost V 2 bases and J 4 bases, with 12 bases left between them. CDR3 nucleotide sequence: TGCGCCAGCAGCTTTGAGGGTTTTCGCACTGAAGCTTTCTTT. This gives the protein CASSFEGFRTEAFF.

This chain joins TRBV5-1 and TRBJ2-3, with 7 bases fitting TRBD2. The CDR3 runs to 16 residues. The ends lost 3 bases at V and 2 bases at J; junction bases unmatched: 9. The germline gives CDR1 SGHRS, CDR2 YFSETQ. The CDR3 bases are TGCGCCAGCAGCTCCGGGCTAGCGGTTAACACAGATACGCAGTATTTT. Its protein product is CASSSGLAVNTDTQYF.

The rearrangement joins TRBV9 to TRBJ2-3; D is perhaps TRBD2 (5 bases). Germline V CDR1 and CDR2: SGDLS, YYNGEE. CDR3 length: 14 residues. V gave up 2 bases and J gave up 6 bases, with 13 bases separating them. CDR3 sequence (DNA): TGTGCCAGCAGCGTTCAGGACGGGATGGATACGCAGTATTTT. It yields the protein CASSVQDGMDTQYF.

In DNA, the CDR3 is TGTGCCAGCAGCCTAACAGCCACCACCGGGGAGCAGTACTTC. Amino acid sequence: CASSLTATTGEQYF. This chain joins TRBV7-9 and TRBJ2-7; D gene uncertain. V shed 5 bases and J shed 7 bases, with 18 bases lying between them. The CDR3 runs to 14 residues. The germline V gene encodes CDR1 SEHNR and CDR2 FQNEAQ (reference sequence).

This clone has only one observation. J is TRBJ1-3 and V is TRBV5-6, with TRBD1 matching over 9 bases. The CDR3 is made up of 17 amino acids. In germline, CDR1 is SGHDT, CDR2 YYEEEE. V lost 3 bases and J lost 4; bases outside the gene matches: 11. In DNA, the CDR3 is TGTGCCAGCAGCTCCCCCCGGGGAGGGACAGGGGGAAACACCATATATTTT. This codes for CASSSPRGGTGGNTIYF.

The table lists this clone with a count of one. V usage is TRBV9 and J usage is TRBJ2-3; 10 bases match TRBD1. The V gene's germline CDR1 is SGDLS and CDR2 YYNGEE. The V segment lost 4 bases and the J segment 4 bases; nucleotides outside the gene matches: 9. The CDR3 length is 16 residues. CDR3 in DNA: TGTGCCAGCAGCAGAGAAGGACAGGGGGTTCCAGATACGCAGTATTTT. Its protein product is CASSREGQGVPDTQYF.